Listed here are 26 T cell receptor beta chains from one sample, sequenced in a study of beta chain features in type 1 diabetes. Whole-study results and caveats: All four CD4+ subsets from Type 1 diabetes patients carried moderately but significantly shorter TCRB CDR3s.

All of the isolated RNA was reverse transcribed, so expressed TCRB transcripts were sequenced. The data were produced by immunoSEQ multiplex PCR, yet TCRdb's version contains in-frame clones alone and is incomplete. The data hold a few hundred thousand clones, with 13% observed a single time. For these TCRs, the target antigens are not known. The sequencing sample was made of naive CD4+ T cells from blood. The receptor set was obtained from a woman aged 18-29 years with type 1 diabetes.

This clone was picked up a small number of times. J is TRBJ2-7 and V is TRBV7-2, with 9 bases identical to TRBD2. This CDR3 is 15 amino acids long. V dropped 1 base and J dropped 4; count of bases not matched to a gene: 5. CDR1 is SGHTA and CDR2 is FQGNSA in the germline V gene. CDR3 DNA: TGTGCCAGCAGCTTAGGGGCGGGAGGGCCGTACGAGCAGTACGTC. It specifies CASSLGAGGPYEQYV.

CDR3 DNA: TGTGCCAGCAGTGAAACGACAGCCAATCAGCCCCAGCATTTT. It yields the protein CASSETTANQPQHF. This rearrangement joins TRBV2 to TRBJ1-5, with D perhaps TRBD1 (5 bases). Germline-derived CDR1 and CDR2 are SNHLY and FYNNEI. This CDR3 is built from 14 residues. Trimming stripped 2 bases from V and 3 bases from J, with 8 bases between.

The chain is built from TRBV6-5 and TRBJ1-5; 9 bases align to TRBD1. Per the germline V gene, CDR1 is MNHEY and CDR2 is SVGAGI. V shed 2 bases, J shed 7 bases, and the junction held 0 bases outside the gene matches. The CDR3 covers 13 residues. CDR3 sequence reads: CASSYGQGQPQHF. The CDR3 coding sequence is TGTGCCAGCAGTTACGGACAGGGGCAGCCCCAGCATTTT.

This clone was counted between two and nine times. This rearrangement joins TRBV19 to TRBJ2-7; TRBD2 agrees at 8 bases. There are 15 residues in the CDR3. V shed 6 bases, J shed 0 bases, and the junction held 7 bases outside the gene matches. Germline V gives CDR1 LNHDA, CDR2 SQIVND (reference sequence). For the CDR3, the DNA is TGTGCCAGTAGGATCGGGAGGGCGAGCTCCTACGAGCAGTACGTC. The encoded protein is CASRIGRASSYEQYV.

The J gene is TRBJ2-3, the V gene TRBV29-1; D is perhaps TRBD1 (6 bases). V lost 7 bases and J 1 base, leaving 12 bases between the germline ends. The CDR3 contains 13 residues. Germline V CDR1 and CDR2: SQVTM, ANQGSEA. CDR3 sequence (DNA): TGCAGCGATCGGACAGACGGCACAGATACGCAGTATTTT. The encoded protein is CSDRTDGTDTQYF.

This clone was picked up a small number of times. J is TRBJ1-2 and V is TRBV29-1, with a possible D match to TRBD1 (5 bases). Germline V lookup: CDR1 SQVTM, CDR2 ANQGSEA. Trimming cost V 5 bases and J 4 bases, with 11 bases left between them. This CDR3 is built from 12 residues. CDR3 residues: CSVMGLTYGYTF. The CDR3 DNA is TGCAGCGTTATGGGACTGACCTATGGCTACACCTTC.

V and J are TRBV18 and TRBJ1-1, with D hard to call. The V gene's germline CDR1 is KGHSH and CDR2 LQKENI. V was trimmed by 2 bases and J by 0 bases, leaving 4 bases between them. The CDR3 loop spans 13 amino acids. The CDR3: CASSPEMNTEAFF. The CDR3 DNA reads as TGTGCCAGCTCACCAGAGATGAACACTGAAGCTTTCTTT.

The V gene is TRBV4-2, the J gene TRBJ2-3, with 9 bases aligning to TRBD1. This CDR3 has 16 amino acids. The germline V gene encodes CDR1 LGHNA and CDR2 YNFKEQ. V was pared by 4 bases and J by 4 bases, with 9 bases of the junction left unmatched. This CDR3 reads CASSLRQGGRADTQYF. CDR3 coding DNA: TGTGCCAGCAGCCTCCGACAGGGGGGCCGGGCAGATACGCAGTATTTT.

The genes are TRBV7-9 and TRBJ2-1; D remains unclear. The V and J ends lost 8 bases and 10 bases respectively, with 21 bases between them. CDR3 length equals 14 residues. In germline, CDR1 is SEHNR, CDR2 FQNEAQ (reference sequence). The CDR3 here is CASGYEASVAEQFF. CDR3 DNA sequence: TGTGCCAGCGGATACGAGGCCTCGGTGGCCGAGCAGTTCTTC.

This clone has more than one count but fewer than ten. The chain has TRBV7-9 and TRBJ1-1; D gene ambiguous. Germline CDR1 and CDR2: SEHNR and FQNEAQ (reference sequence). The V end lost 3 bases, the J end lost 0 bases, and 11 bases lay between the germline ends. The CDR3 spans 15 residues. The CDR3 nucleotides are TGTGCCAGCAGCTTGCACGGCGGTATGAACACTGAAGCTTTCTTT. It is translated as CASSLHGGMNTEAFF.

This clone showed up just a few times. The gene calls are TRBV18 and TRBJ1-1; D gene uncertain. Germline lookup yields CDR1 KGHSH and CDR2 LQKENI. The V and J ends lost 4 bases and 1 base respectively, with 10 bases between them. The CDR3 spans 14 residues. DNA of the CDR3: TGTGCCAGCTCACTAAGTACTGAGAACACTGAAGCTTTCTTT. Translating it yields CASSLSTENTEAFF. Full variable domain (remainder filled in from reference TRBV18 and TRBJ1-1): NAGVMQNPRHLVRRRGQEARLRCSPMKGHSHVYWYRQLPEEGLKFMVYLQKENIIDESGMPKERFSAEFPKEGPSILRIQQVVRGDSAAYFCASSLSTENTEAFFGQGTRLTVV.

The rearrangement links TRBV25-1 to TRBJ1-1, with a tentative D call TRBD1 (6 bases). Trimming shortened V by 5 bases and J by 4 bases, and 11 bases separated the two germline ends. The CDR3 length is 13 residues. Per germline, CDR1 MGHDK and CDR2 SYGVNS. CDR3 nucleotide sequence: TGTGCCAGCAGTTACAGGGTAAGCACTGAAGCTTTCTTT. This encodes CASSYRVSTEAFF.

The chain couples TRBV5-1 to TRBJ2-6; the D is unclear. Germline V lookup: CDR1 SGHRS, CDR2 YFSETQ. The CDR3 consists of 13 residues. The germline V and J ends were trimmed by 4 bases and 6 bases, with 8 bases remaining between them. The CDR3 DNA follows: TGCGCCAGCAGCATAGATCAGGCCAACGTCCTGACTTTC. This codes for CASSIDQANVLTF. The variable domain in full, completed from reference TRBV5-1 and TRBJ2-6, reads KAGVTQTPRYLIKTRGQQVTLSCSPISGHRSVSWYQQTPGQGLQFLFEYFSETQRNKGNFPGRFSGRQFSNSRSEMNVSTLELGDSALYLCASSIDQANVLTFGAGSRLTVL.

Concerning this clone: At one of its ends the junction is not consistent with the germline gene, which may arise from a read error. The CDR3 sequence is CASSESPSNAGVF. The CDR3 bases are TGCGCCAGCAGTGAGAGCCCCTCAAACGCCGGAGTCTTC. The rearrangement links TRBV10-2 to TRBJ2-1; D is uncertain. The V gene's germline CDR1 is WSHSY and CDR2 SAAADI. This CDR3 has 13 amino acids.

The gene calls are TRBV12-5 and TRBJ2-1, with D possibly matching TRBD1 (6 bases). The CDR3 covers 13 residues. With 5 bases removed from V and 8 bases from J, the gap between germline ends came to 13 bases. Germline-derived CDR1 and CDR2 are LGHNT and FRNRAP. The CDR3 coding sequence is TGTGCTAGTGGTCGAGCTGGGGGCGATGAGCAGTTCTTC. Protein product: CASGRAGGDEQFF.

V gene TRBV7-9 combines with J gene TRBJ2-5; 11 nucleotides match TRBD1. The CDR3 has 17 residues. The V and J ends lost 1 base and 2 bases, in that order; junction bases with no gene match: 6. Germline V gene lookup returns CDR1 SEHNR and CDR2 FQNEAQ (reference sequence). CDR3 in amino acids: CASSLGTGGPGQETQYF. DNA of the CDR3: TGTGCCAGCAGCTTAGGGACAGGGGGCCCGGGACAAGAGACCCAGTACTTC.

This clone was seen more than once but under ten times. J is TRBJ2-7 and V is TRBV11-2, with a tentative D call TRBD1 (5 bases). Germline V gene sequence: CDR1 SGHAT, CDR2 FQNNGV. This CDR3 spans 17 amino acids. The germline V and J ends were trimmed by 5 bases and 1 base, with 21 bases remaining between them. The CDR3 bases are TGTGCCAGCAGCCGAACTCACCCGGACCAGGGTTCCTACGAGCAGTACTTC. Translation: CASSRTHPDQGSYEQYF.

This clone occurred a few times. In DNA, the CDR3 is TGCGCCAGCAGCCTTCCGGGACAGGGGAACAATGAGCAGTTCTTC. Its translation: CASSLPGQGNNEQFF. The J gene is TRBJ2-1, the V gene TRBV5-1; TRBD1 agrees at 10 bases. V was clipped by 4 bases and J by 5 bases; unmatched bases: 6. CDR3 length: 15 amino acids. In germline, CDR1 is SGHRS, CDR2 YFSETQ.

This clone was picked up a small number of times. The J gene is TRBJ2-7, the V gene TRBV2; TRBD1 matches at 8 bases. The length of the CDR3 is 13 residues. CDR1 and CDR2 from the germline V gene are SNHLY and FYNNEI. The V gene end was trimmed by 6 bases and the J gene end by 3 bases; junction bases not matched to a gene: 4. In nucleotides, the CDR3 is TGTGCCAGCAGACAGGGGGGCTTCTACGAGCAGTACTTC. Translation: CASRQGGFYEQYF.

This clone was picked up many times. The chain is built from TRBV4-1 and TRBJ2-4, with 11 positions matching TRBD2. Germline V CDR1 and CDR2: MGHRA, YSYEKL. V shed 2 bases, J shed 12 bases, and the junction held 6 bases outside the gene matches. This CDR3 contains 14 residues. CDR3 sequence reads: CASSQPAGLADQYF. The CDR3 DNA is TGCGCCAGCAGCCAACCTGCGGGACTAGCGGATCAGTACTTC.

In its sample, this clone was seen a few times. The sample holds other DNA sequences that translate to the same CDR3. The chain employs TRBV5-1 and TRBJ1-5; 9 bases align to TRBD1. The V gene end was trimmed by 4 bases and the J gene end by 5 bases; junction bases not matched to a gene: 4. This CDR3 comprises 14 residues. CDR1 and CDR2 from the germline V gene are SGHRS and YFSETQ. This CDR3 reads CASSPDRGDQPQHF. DNA of the CDR3: TGCGCCAGCAGCCCGGACAGGGGCGATCAGCCCCAGCATTTT. The full variable domain, rest sourced from reference TRBV5-1 and TRBJ1-5, is KAGVTQTPRYLIKTRGQQVTLSCSPISGHRSVSWYQQTPGQGLQFLFEYFSETQRNKGNFPGRFSGRQFSNSRSEMNVSTLELGDSALYLCASSPDRGDQPQHFGDGTRLSIL.

The chain links TRBV15 to TRBJ2-5; maybe TRBD2 (7 bases). CDR3 size: 15 residues. CDR1 is LNHNV, CDR2 YYDKDF, per germline (reference sequence). V was cut by 3 bases and J by 5 bases, with 16 bases left in between. The CDR3 DNA reads TGTGCCACCAGCAGGGACTCAGGGAGGGGGGAGACCCAGTACTTC. Its translation is CATSRDSGRGETQYF.

This clone turned up a few times. The chain is built from TRBV7-9 and TRBJ1-1; 7 bases map to TRBD1. The CDR3 covers 16 residues. Trimming removed 5 bases from V and 2 bases from J; junction bases left unmatched: 11. Germline V gene data show CDR1 as SEHNR and CDR2 as FQNEAQ (reference sequence). The CDR3 loop reads CASSLGTVPTNTEAFF. The CDR3, as DNA: TGTGCCAGCAGCCTTGGGACAGTTCCTACTAACACTGAAGCTTTCTTT.

This clone was picked up a small number of times. The chain carries TRBV19 and TRBJ1-2; 7 positions match TRBD1. V gave up 6 bases and J gave up 7 bases; unmatched junction bases: 14. Looked up from germline, CDR1 is LNHDA and CDR2 is SQIVND (reference sequence). The CDR3 has 15 amino acids. The CDR3 nucleotides read TGTGCCAGTAGCGCGCAACCAGGGACAGAACTTGGCTACACCTTC. This translates into CASSAQPGTELGYTF.

On this clone itself: Other DNA sequences of this sample code for an identical CDR3. The V and J genes are TRBV29-1 and TRBJ1-5; a weak D match, TRBD1 (6 bases). This CDR3 is 12 amino acids long. Germline V gene lookup returns CDR1 SQVTM and CDR2 ANQGSEA. V was trimmed by 7 bases and J by 4 bases, leaving 11 bases between them. The CDR3 is CSALTGNQPQHF. Written as DNA, the CDR3 is TGCAGCGCGCTTACAGGGAATCAGCCCCAGCATTTT.

The sample holds a few counts of this clone. The rearrangement joins TRBV19 to TRBJ2-2; 9 bases align to TRBD1. The CDR3 is 15 amino acids. CDR1 is LNHDA, CDR2 SQIVND, per germline (reference sequence). With 8 bases clipped from V and 6 bases from J, the junction kept 10 bases outside the gene matches. CDR3 DNA: TGTGCCAGTCTCTCCCGGGACAGGGCCTCCGGGGAGCTGTTTTTT. Protein product: CASLSRDRASGELFF.